The 26 T cell receptor beta chains below all came from one sample that was sequenced in a study of blood T cell repertoires in COVID-19. Using immunoSEQ multiplex PCR, the repertoire was profiled, and TCRdb retains in-frame clones only, with some absent. The sample lists some 320,000 clones, about 89% occurring once. Input material: PBMCs or T cells enriched from blood (not recorded which). The receptors derive from a woman aged 30 to 39 who had recovered from COVID-19.

A single count supports this clone. CDR3: CASSPTGSEGEKLFF. For the CDR3, the DNA is TGTGCCAGCAGCCCAACAGGGTCTGAAGGTGAAAAACTGTTTTTT. This chain uses TRBV7-6 with TRBJ1-4; D may be TRBD1 (6 bases). The V gene lost 5 bases and the J gene lost 7 bases, with 17 bases spanning the gap. Germline V CDR1 and CDR2: SGHVS, FNYEAQ. The CDR3 is made up of 15 amino acids.

CDR3 sequence (DNA): TGTGCCAGCAGGCCAAGGGGCCGGACCGGGGAGCTGTTTTTT. Its protein product is CASRPRGRTGELFF. The rearrangement uses TRBV3-1 (or the pseudogene TRBV3-2) and TRBJ2-2, with D possibly being TRBD1 (5 bases). The CDR3 spans 14 residues. The germline gives CDR1 LGHDT, CDR2 YNNKEL (reference sequence). V dropped 6 bases and J dropped 5 bases, with 13 bases sitting between them.

The V call is TRBV6-5, the J call TRBJ1-2; TRBD1 matches 7 bases. Germline trimming cut 2 bases from V and 7 bases from J; bases unmatched to any gene: 7. The CDR3 covers 14 residues. CDR1 and CDR2 from the germline V gene are MNHEY and SVGAGI. For the CDR3, the DNA is TGTGCCAGCAGTTACCCTGACAGGGAACCTGGCTACACCTTC. Amino acids: CASSYPDREPGYTF.

The chain has TRBV28 and TRBJ1-2; 11 nucleotides match TRBD1. The CDR3 is 14 amino acids. With 6 bases clipped from V and 6 bases from J, the junction kept 6 bases outside the gene matches. Germline assignment: CDR1 MDHEN and CDR2 SYDVKM. CDR3 in amino acids: CASSRTGGWNGYTF. In DNA, the CDR3 is TGTGCCAGCAGCCGGACAGGGGGCTGGAATGGCTACACCTTC.

This clone occurred once. The V call is TRBV2, the J call TRBJ1-2, with a weak D call TRBD1 (5 bases). The CDR3 has 10 amino acids. Trimming stripped 10 bases from V and 3 bases from J, with 6 bases between. Germline V gene sequence: CDR1 SNHLY, CDR2 FYNNEI. In DNA form, the CDR3 reads TGTGCCACGGGGGACTATGGCTACACCTTC. Protein: CATGDYGYTF.

The chain combines TRBV7-6 with TRBJ1-4, with D perhaps TRBD1 (5 bases). V lost 5 bases to trimming and J lost 5 bases, with 15 bases between them. The CDR3 sequence is 15 residues long. The germline V gene encodes CDR1 SGHVS and CDR2 FNYEAQ. The CDR3 loop is CASSPQAGINEKLFF. The CDR3 DNA reads as TGTGCCAGCAGCCCCCAGGCAGGGATCAATGAAAAACTGTTTTTT.

The chain combines TRBV5-1 with TRBJ1-1; tentative D call: TRBD1 (6 bases). This CDR3 comprises 15 residues. Trimming removed 0 bases at V and 2 bases at J, with 11 bases between. Germline values: CDR1 SGHRS, CDR2 YFSETQ. In nucleotides, the CDR3 is TGCGCCAGCAGCTTGGGGGCAGGGGATAACACTGAAGCTTTCTTT. This encodes CASSLGAGDNTEAFF.

V usage is TRBV2 and J usage is TRBJ2-2, with unresolved D. This CDR3 spans 14 amino acids. CDR1 is SNHLY, CDR2 FYNNEI, per germline. Trimming took 6 bases from V and 1 from J, leaving 9 bases between them. The DNA for the CDR3 is TGTGCCAGCAGGAAACTTGAGAACACCGGGGAGCTGTTTTTT. This translates into CASRKLENTGELFF.

This clone was detected once. The chain joins TRBV5-4 to TRBJ1-2; TRBD1 aligns across 11 bases. V trimming: 4 bases; J trimming: 5 bases; junction bases outside the gene matches: 7. Germline V gene data show CDR1 as SGHNT and CDR2 as YYREEE (reference sequence). The CDR3 contains 15 residues. Here the CDR3 DNA reads TGTGCCAGCAGCGTCCGGACAGGGGGCTGGTATGGCTACACCTTC. This encodes CASSVRTGGWYGYTF.

The V gene is TRBV4-2, the J gene TRBJ1-6, with TRBD1 identical over 7 bases. Germline V CDR1 and CDR2: LGHNA, YNFKEQ. Germline trimming cut 4 bases from V and 7 bases from J; bases unmatched to any gene: 10. The CDR3 is 16 residues long. This CDR3 is CASSRRDSALNSPLHF. The CDR3 nucleotides read TGTGCCAGCAGCCGTCGGGACAGTGCACTGAATTCACCCCTCCACTTT.

The gene calls are TRBV5-6 and TRBJ2-5; TRBD1 is a possible D gene (5 bases). There are 14 residues in the CDR3. Trimming took 1 base from V and 4 from J, leaving 11 bases between them. Germline assignment: CDR1 SGHDT and CDR2 YYEEEE. CDR3 in amino acids: CASSLLGQGETQYF. The CDR3 DNA is TGTGCCAGCAGCTTGTTAGGGCAGGGAGAGACCCAGTACTTC.

The CDR3 DNA follows: TGTGCCAGCAGCTTAGGGACAAAGCAGTTCTTC. This codes for CASSLGTKQFF. J is TRBJ2-1 and V is TRBV11-2; D might be TRBD1 (5 bases). V lost 1 base to trimming and J lost 11 bases, with 6 bases between them. CDR3 length: 11 amino acids. CDR1 and CDR2 (germline): SGHAT, FQNNGV.

The chain combines TRBV4-1 with TRBJ2-1, with 12 bases aligning to TRBD2. Germline V gene lookup returns CDR1 MGHRA and CDR2 YSYEKL. The V and J ends lost 2 bases and 10 bases, in that order; junction bases with no gene match: 12. CDR3 size: 17 residues. The DNA of the CDR3 is TGCGCCAGCAGCCAACTCCCCCTAGCGGGGGGGCCGGGGGAGCAGTTCTTC. Protein: CASSQLPLAGGPGEQFF.

This sequence joins TRBV11-2 and TRBJ1-5, with D perhaps TRBD1 (6 bases). The CDR3 consists of 15 residues. V dropped 3 bases and J dropped 1 base, with 10 bases sitting between them. Germline CDR1 and CDR2: SGHAT and FQNNGV. Written as DNA, the CDR3 is TGTGCCAGCAGCTTGGGGGCTGTAAGCAATCAGCCCCAGCATTTT. It encodes CASSLGAVSNQPQHF.

The J gene is TRBJ1-1, the V gene TRBV5-1; weak D call: TRBD1 (6 bases). Trimming took off 3 bases at V and 5 bases at J, with 14 bases between the two ends. The CDR3 sequence is 14 residues long. Germline V lookup: CDR1 SGHRS, CDR2 YFSETQ. This CDR3 reads CASSSLGQGTEAFF. The CDR3 region has the DNA TGCGCCAGCAGCTCGCTCGGCCAGGGGACTGAAGCTTTCTTT. The variable domain in full, with the rest retrieved from reference TRBV5-1 and TRBJ1-1, is KAGVTQTPRYLIKTRGQQVTLSCSPISGHRSVSWYQQTPGQGLQFLFEYFSETQRNKGNFPGRFSGRQFSNSRSEMNVSTLELGDSALYLCASSSLGQGTEAFFGQGTRLTVV.

In this sample, this clone turned up once. This chain uses TRBV29-1 with TRBJ1-2, with TRBD1 matching 7 bases. V shed 5 bases and J 1 base; nucleotides not matched to a gene: 7. The germline gives CDR1 SQVTM, CDR2 ANQGSEA. The length of the CDR3 is 14 residues. CDR3 loop: CSVQDRRFNYGYTF. The CDR3 nucleotides are TGCAGCGTTCAGGACAGGCGATTTAACTATGGCTACACCTTC.

The rearrangement joins TRBV29-1 to TRBJ1-1; D call uncertain. Germline V lookup: CDR1 SQVTM, CDR2 ANQGSEA. The CDR3 runs to 16 residues. V dropped 7 bases and J dropped 6 bases, with 27 bases sitting between them. The CDR3 DNA reads TGCAGCGCCGCGATAGGCCGCACAAGCCCTGGGCCTGAAGCTTTCTTT. It codes for CSAAIGRTSPGPEAFF.

This chain uses TRBV28 with TRBJ2-1, with D hard to call. The CDR3 loop spans 15 amino acids. The germline gives CDR1 MDHEN, CDR2 SYDVKM. V was trimmed by 6 bases and J by 8 bases, leaving 20 bases between them. For the CDR3, the DNA is TGTGCCAGCAGGCCCGATACTACATATTACGATGAGCAGTTCTTC. Its protein product is CASRPDTTYYDEQFF.

This clone was seen more than once but under ten times. V gene TRBV6-5 combines with J gene TRBJ1-5; D is possibly TRBD1 (6 bases). CDR3 size: 15 residues. V lost 10 bases and J lost 1, with 17 bases in between. Germline assignment: CDR1 MNHEY and CDR2 SVGAGI. The CDR3 bases are TGTGCCACCCTTCTTACAGGGAAGAGCAATCAGCCCCAGCATTTT. This gives the protein CATLLTGKSNQPQHF.

The chain couples TRBV28 to TRBJ1-2; perhaps TRBD1 as D (5 bases). CDR3 length: 15 amino acids. The ends were cut back, 6 bases at V and 5 bases at J, with 19 bases in the middle. CDR1 is MDHEN, CDR2 SYDVKM, per germline. CDR3 in amino acids: CASRPGHGSYYGYTF. The CDR3 bases are TGTGCCAGCAGACCGGGGCACGGGAGCTATTATGGCTACACCTTC.

V usage is TRBV9 and J usage is TRBJ2-5; TRBD2 is a possible D gene (6 bases). This CDR3 has 13 amino acids. Germline V lookup: CDR1 SGDLS, CDR2 YYNGEE. The V gene lost 9 bases and the J gene lost 6 bases, with 18 bases spanning the gap. The CDR3 DNA reads as TGTGCCACCCAAAGGGAGGCGACAAAGACCCAGTACTTC. Translated, it gives CATQREATKTQYF.

The chain combines TRBV10-2 with TRBJ2-7, with 7 nucleotides matching TRBD1. Germline trimming cut 6 bases from V and 0 bases from J; bases unmatched to any gene: 2. The CDR3 is 13 amino acids. The V gene's germline CDR1 is WSHSY and CDR2 SAAADI. The CDR3 protein is CASRGQSSYEQYF. The CDR3 DNA sequence: TGCGCCAGCAGGGGACAGAGCTCCTACGAGCAGTACTTC.

The rearrangement links TRBV4-3 to TRBJ2-7, with D possibly being TRBD2 (7 bases). V lost 1 base, J lost 3 bases, and 19 bases lay in between. Germline values: CDR1 LGHNA, CDR2 YSLEER. The CDR3 is 17 residues long. The CDR3 DNA reads as TGCGCCAGCAGCCAAGTGATGACGGGGGGCAGTTACTACGAGCAGTACTTC. Protein sequence: CASSQVMTGGSYYEQYF.

The chain combines TRBV3-1 (or the pseudogene TRBV3-2) with TRBJ2-7; 10 bases are shared with TRBD1. This CDR3 is built from 17 residues. The germline gives CDR1 LGHDT, CDR2 YNNKEL (reference sequence). The V and J ends lost 0 bases and 3 bases, in that order; junction bases with no gene match: 8. The DNA of the CDR3 is TGTGCCAGCAGCCAAGATCAAAGGGGACAGGGGAGCTACGAGCAGTACTTC. It is translated as CASSQDQRGQGSYEQYF.

A single count supports this clone. The chain links TRBV4-2 to TRBJ2-6; tentative D call: TRBD2 (6 bases). This CDR3 has 14 amino acids. V was clipped by 6 bases and J by 2 bases, with 8 bases between them. The germline gives CDR1 LGHNA, CDR2 YNFKEQ. CDR3 in amino acids: CASREGTGANVLTF. The CDR3 DNA reads TGTGCCAGCAGGGAGGGAACTGGGGCCAACGTCCTGACTTTC.

This clone was detected only once. The chain carries TRBV5-6 and TRBJ1-3, with D possibly TRBD1 on 5 matching bases. The V and J ends lost 5 bases and 4 bases respectively, with 16 bases between them. Germline V lookup: CDR1 SGHDT, CDR2 YYEEEE. This CDR3 is built from 15 residues. CDR3 protein: CASRPWAGSGNTIYF. CDR3 sequence (DNA): TGTGCCAGCAGGCCGTGGGCAGGGTCAGGAAACACCATATATTTT.